This T cell receptor beta chain emerged from a study of T cells after yellow fever vaccination. Study as a whole: Some fractions had low cell numbers, and these were prepared with SMART-Seq v4 Ultra Low Input.

TCRdb ran MiXCR on the 5' RACE reads and lists one entry per CDR3 protein. The sample consists of under 300,000 distinct CDR3 sequences, over 6.5% of them appearing once. Germline V lookup: CDR1 SEHNR, CDR2 FQNEAQ (reference sequence). Trimming left V 5 bases short and J 5 bases short, with 15 bases between. The CDR3 is 14 amino acids. The sequence was collected from a man between 25 and 39 years old who received the YFV17D yellow fever vaccine. The genes are TRBV7-9 and TRBJ1-2; D is ambiguous. The specimen comprised CD4+ T cells sorted from PBMCs, sampled on the day of the yellow fever booster vaccination. CDR3 sequence: CASSVDFTQYGYTF. The CDR3 DNA follows: TGTGCCAGCAGCGTAGATTTCACACAGTATGGCTACACCTTC. The whole variable domain, filled in from reference TRBV7-9 and TRBJ1-2, reads DTGVSQNPRHKITKRGQNVTFRCDPISEHNRLYWYRQTLGQGPEFLTYFQNEAQLEKSRLLSDRFSAERPKGSFSTLEIQRTEQGDSAMYLCASSVDFTQYGYTFGSGTRLTVV.